Shown below are 21 T cell receptor beta chains from a single sample sequenced in a study of cytomegalovirus exposure and HLA in healthy donors. Primers: 60 Vbeta forward and 13 Jbeta reverse. The table came from immunoSEQ multiplex PCR; TCRdb's copy has only in-frame clones and leaves some out. The sample consists of about 72,000 clones, approximately 78% of them appearing once. The source material was PBMCs. These receptors were taken from a man in his late teens or twenties in good health and CMV-seronegative.

This clone appeared once. The V gene is TRBV7-6, the J gene TRBJ2-6, with TRBD1 matching over 8 bases. Germline trimming cut 2 bases from V and 4 bases from J; bases unmatched to any gene: 7. Germline-derived CDR1 and CDR2 are SGHVS and FNYEAQ. The length of the CDR3 is 17 residues. For the CDR3, the DNA is TGTGCCAGCAGCTTACAAGGACAGGGAACCGGGGCCAACGTCCTGACTTTC. As protein: CASSLQGQGTGANVLTF.

The V and J genes are TRBV6-6 and TRBJ1-5, with D unclear. V shed 7 bases and J shed 4 bases, with 5 bases lying between them. The CDR3 is 11 residues long. Germline assignment: CDR1 MNHNY and CDR2 SVGAGI (reference sequence). The CDR3 protein is CASKENQPQHF. The CDR3 DNA is TGTGCCAGCAAGGAGAATCAGCCCCAGCATTTT.

This clone was observed a handful of times. This chain connects TRBV29-1 to TRBJ2-5; 12 bases fit TRBD1. Germline V CDR1 and CDR2: SQVTM, ANQGSEA. The CDR3 has 15 residues. J was trimmed by 6 bases and V by 6 bases; bases with no gene match: 11. Written as DNA, the CDR3 is TGCAGCGTAATACCCACCGGGACAGGGGGCCAGACCCAGTACTTC. Amino acid sequence: CSVIPTGTGGQTQYF.

This clone turned up a few times. V is TRBV28 and J is TRBJ1-1; D call uncertain. V lost 4 bases and J 1 base, leaving 7 bases between the germline ends. Germline V gives CDR1 MDHEN, CDR2 SYDVKM. CDR3 length equals 13 residues. CDR3 loop: CASSSPGNTEAFF. The DNA for the CDR3 is TGTGCCAGCAGTTCCCCGGGGAACACTGAAGCTTTCTTT.

The rearrangement links TRBV28 to TRBJ2-7; no firm D call. CDR1 is MDHEN and CDR2 is SYDVKM in the germline V gene. Trimming pared 7 bases from V and 4 bases from J, leaving 14 bases between. This CDR3 has 13 amino acids. The CDR3 is CASTPPRGYEQYF. DNA of the CDR3: TGTGCCAGCACCCCTCCTCGCGGTTACGAGCAGTACTTC.

The table lists this clone with a few counts. V is TRBV5-1 and J is TRBJ2-1, with D maybe TRBD1 (6 bases). V shed 0 bases and J shed 4 bases, with 11 bases lying between them. CDR1 SGHRS and CDR2 YFSETQ come from the germline V gene. The CDR3 is made up of 15 amino acids. This CDR3 is CASSLVGALYNEQFF. The CDR3 DNA is TGCGCCAGCAGCTTGGTGGGGGCGCTTTACAATGAGCAGTTCTTC.

In its sample, this clone was seen once. This chain links TRBV25-1 with TRBJ2-7, with 11 positions matching TRBD2. CDR3 length: 17 residues. The trim removed 8 bases at V and 3 bases at J, leaving 15 bases unmatched. Per germline, CDR1 MGHDK and CDR2 SYGVNS. The CDR3 sequence is CASYRPGLAVNYYEQYF. The CDR3 DNA sequence: TGTGCCAGCTATCGACCGGGACTAGCGGTTAACTACTACGAGCAGTACTTC.

The V and J genes are TRBV4-3 and TRBJ1-1; 9 bases map to TRBD1. Looked up from germline, CDR1 is LGHNA and CDR2 is YSLEER. V shed 6 bases, J shed 0 bases, and the junction held 2 bases outside the gene matches. This CDR3 has 14 residues. The DNA for the CDR3 is TGCGCCAGCAGACGGGACAGGGTGAACACTGAAGCTTTCTTT. It encodes CASRRDRVNTEAFF.

The CDR3 loop is CASSYGDRGPTEAFF. The CDR3 region has the DNA TGTGCCAGCAGTTACGGGGACAGGGGACCCACTGAAGCTTTCTTT. The genes are TRBV6-5 and TRBJ1-1; 10 nucleotides match TRBD1. The CDR3 spans 15 residues. V shed 2 bases, J shed 4 bases, and the junction held 4 bases outside the gene matches. In germline, CDR1 is MNHEY, CDR2 SVGAGI.

The chain joins TRBV18 to TRBJ1-2; D uncertain. This CDR3 is built from 14 residues. V lost 5 bases and J lost 8, with 18 bases in between. The germline CDR1 and CDR2 sequences are KGHSH and LQKENI. CDR3 sequence (DNA): TGTGCCAGCTCATTCTTGGAGGCGGTGGGAGGCTACACCTTC. Its translation: CASSFLEAVGGYTF.

J is TRBJ1-4 and V is TRBV18; D is ambiguous. The CDR3 runs to 13 residues. Trimming took off 3 bases at V and 6 bases at J, with 8 bases between the two ends. Germline V gene lookup returns CDR1 KGHSH and CDR2 LQKENI. CDR3 in DNA: TGTGCCAGCTCACCGGTGGTAGATGAAAAACTGTTTTTT. It specifies CASSPVVDEKLFF.

The V and J genes are TRBV6-5 and TRBJ1-2; possibly TRBD1 for D (5 bases). The germline gives CDR1 MNHEY, CDR2 SVGAGI. The V end lost 1 base, the J end lost 4 bases, and 10 bases lay between the germline ends. CDR3 length equals 14 residues. CDR3 sequence: CASSYLGHVYGYTF. The CDR3 DNA is TGTGCCAGCAGTTACTTGGGGCACGTCTATGGCTACACCTTC.

V is TRBV5-1 and J is TRBJ2-7; possible D gene TRBD2, 5 bases. Per germline, CDR1 SGHRS and CDR2 YFSETQ. V lost 4 bases to trimming and J lost 4 bases, with 18 bases between them. This CDR3 has 15 amino acids. The CDR3, as DNA: TGCGCCAGCAGCGACGGGGATTTTTCCCCTTACGAGCAGTACTTC. Residues: CASSDGDFSPYEQYF.

J is TRBJ2-7 and V is TRBV29-1, with D possibly TRBD2 on 5 matching bases. Germline CDR1 reads SQVTM; CDR2 reads ANQGSEA. The CDR3 totals 12 residues. V was cut by 6 bases and J by 5 bases, with 14 bases left in between. The CDR3 is CSVERDSDEQYF. The CDR3, as DNA: TGCAGCGTGGAAAGGGATAGCGACGAGCAGTACTTC.

The CDR3 loop reads CASTGDGRNTEAFF. DNA for the CDR3: TGTGCCAGTACCGGCGACGGGAGAAACACTGAAGCTTTCTTT. The V call is TRBV19, the J call TRBJ1-1; D remains ambiguous. Trimming stripped 7 bases from V and 2 bases from J, with 14 bases between. The CDR3 loop spans 14 amino acids. The germline V gene encodes CDR1 LNHDA and CDR2 SQIVND (reference sequence).

The chain carries TRBV25-1 and TRBJ1-2, with D possibly being TRBD1 (5 bases). Germline CDR1 is MGHDK and CDR2 is SYGVNS. Trimming pared 4 bases from V and 5 bases from J, leaving 11 bases between. The CDR3 consists of 13 residues. The CDR3: CASSGGLGYGYTF. CDR3 nucleotides: TGTGCCAGCAGTGGGGGACTGGGGTATGGCTACACCTTC.

This clone was seen just once. The genes are TRBV2 and TRBJ2-1; 8 bases agree with TRBD2. Losses at the gene ends were 6 bases for V and 6 bases for J; bases not matched to a gene: 13. The CDR3 consists of 16 residues. The germline V gene has CDR1 SNHLY and CDR2 FYNNEI. The CDR3 DNA sequence: TGTGCCAGCAGATTGCCCGGACTAGCACTGGGCAATGAGCAGTTCTTC. This translates into CASRLPGLALGNEQFF.

This chain connects TRBV7-2 to TRBJ2-4; a weak D match, TRBD2 (5 bases). Germline V gives CDR1 SGHTA, CDR2 FQGNSA. This CDR3 region has 12 residues. Trimming took 5 bases from V and 5 from J, leaving 7 bases between them. The CDR3 here is CASSARENIQYF. DNA for the CDR3: TGTGCCAGCAGCGCGAGGGAAAACATTCAGTACTTC.

The rearrangement joins TRBV9 to TRBJ2-7; 8 nucleotides match TRBD2. The germline V gene encodes CDR1 SGDLS and CDR2 YYNGEE. The CDR3 extends over 14 amino acids. The J segment lost 2 bases and the V segment lost 3 bases, leaving 4 bases of the junction unmatched. DNA of the CDR3: TGTGCCAGCAGCGCACTAGCGGTCACCTACGAGCAGTACTTC. This sequence encodes CASSALAVTYEQYF.

This chain links TRBV9 with TRBJ2-5; TRBD1 agrees at 9 bases. The germline CDR1 and CDR2 sequences are SGDLS and YYNGEE. CDR3 length: 14 amino acids. Unmatched junction bases numbered 4, after V lost 2 bases and J lost 5 bases. CDR3 region: CASSVGTGTETQYF. The CDR3 DNA reads as TGTGCCAGCAGCGTGGGGACAGGGACGGAGACCCAGTACTTC.

This sequence joins TRBV11-2 and TRBJ2-1; D is unclear. Between the trimmed V and J ends, which lost 3 bases and 1 base, there was a span of 10 bases. The V gene's germline CDR1 is SGHAT and CDR2 FQNNGV. The CDR3 loop spans 15 amino acids. The CDR3, as DNA: TGTGCCAGCAGCTTGCGTTACGGGTCCTACAATGAGCAGTTCTTC. Its translation is CASSLRYGSYNEQFF.